These T cell receptor beta chains were read from a single sample in a study of T cells in Graves' hyperthyroidism and ophthalmopathy. Using its own MiXCR run on the multiplex PCR reads, TCRdb lists one record per CDR3 protein. This table holds about 380,000 distinct CDR3 sequences, about 13% found once. What was sequenced was blood. Receptor source: a man aged 25-40 years with Graves' hyperthyroidism that later progressed to Graves' ophthalmopathy. CDR3s include the opening cysteine and the closing phenylalanine or tryptophan. A D gene is named only where the DNA matches it firmly. The size of a clone is reported for some rows only, either as once, few or many, or as a class for expanded clones.

V gene,D gene,clone size,CDR3 protein
TRBV6-1,.,many,CASSFLGEGYTF
TRBV5-5,.,many,CASSSGTLGEKLFF
TRBV2,.,many,CASSEGWGHLDTQYF
TRBV7-9,.,many,CASSGEVGETQYF
TRBV20-1,TRBD1,.,CSARTGTGRYEQYF
TRBV5-5,TRBD1,many,CASAKPGQGVSKGYTF
TRBV20-1,.,many,CSASSDSGNTIYF
TRBV9,.,.,CASSAFSGAGSYEQYF
TRBV7-6,.,.,CASSEGNSDTQYF
TRBV12-3/TRBV12-4,.,.,CASRAPGLKEAQYF
TRBV2,TRBD1,many,CASRAGTGLYADTQYF
TRBV29-1,TRBD1,few,CSAGQGVHEQFF
TRBV5-1,.,.,CASSPGGVSVIAYEQYF
TRBV2,TRBD1,many,CASSDLGTGANQPQHF
TRBV30,.,many,CAWGPNRNEKLFF
TRBV7-8,.,many,CASSHPEGNTQYF
TRBV10-2,.,.,CASGPSGGGEKLFF
TRBV12-3/TRBV12-4,.,.,CASGLGQGYGYTF
TRBV28,.,many,CASSPPNYGGPPYGYTF
TRBV2,.,few,CASSGWTEQDSPLHF
TRBV12-3/TRBV12-4,.,many,CASSRLSYEQYF
TRBV20-1,TRBD1,few,CSGQGDYGYTF
TRBV28,TRBD1,many,CASTQGATSYGYTF
TRBV29-1,.,few,CSVETPSSYEQYF
TRBV19,TRBD1,.,CATPSPGTGSTDTQYF
TRBV11-2,TRBD1,many,CASSFRQGVNTEAFF
TRBV20-1,.,.,CSAKTRGNTGELFF
TRBV25-1,.,.,CASSDSVRGGSPQETQYF
TRBV20-1,.,few,CSAWTFPTYEQYF
TRBV12-3/TRBV12-4,TRBD1,.,CASTISGTEILTF
TRBV7-6,TRBD1,.,CASSYNVDRGMNTEAFF
TRBV6-5,.,few,CASSHTLGTSSEQYF
TRBV7-9,TRBD2,many,CASSSTSALYNEQFF
TRBV2,TRBD1,many,CASSGTGVGNTIYF
TRBV7-3,TRBD2,many,CASSPGVAGGIEQFF
TRBV7-2,TRBD1,few,CASSSGTGTSPLHF
TRBV30,.,many,CAWSVGVRAFF
TRBV11-2,.,few,CASSLAGSSADTQYF
TRBV5-8,TRBD2,.,CASSDRTSGETQYF
TRBV6-1,.,few,CASKVANEQFF
TRBV3-1,TRBD2,few,CASSPRLAGGTWEQYF